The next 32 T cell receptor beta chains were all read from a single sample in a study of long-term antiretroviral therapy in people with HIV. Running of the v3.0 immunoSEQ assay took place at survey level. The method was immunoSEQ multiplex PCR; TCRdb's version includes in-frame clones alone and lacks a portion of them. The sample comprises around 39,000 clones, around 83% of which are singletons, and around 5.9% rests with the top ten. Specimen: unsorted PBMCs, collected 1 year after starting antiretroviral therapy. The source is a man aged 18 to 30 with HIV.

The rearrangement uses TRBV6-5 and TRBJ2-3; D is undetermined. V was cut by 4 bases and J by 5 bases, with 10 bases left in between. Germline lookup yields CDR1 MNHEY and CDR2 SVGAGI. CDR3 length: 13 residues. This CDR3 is CASSFQSEDTQYF. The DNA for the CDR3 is TGTGCCAGCAGTTTTCAGAGCGAAGATACGCAGTATTTT.

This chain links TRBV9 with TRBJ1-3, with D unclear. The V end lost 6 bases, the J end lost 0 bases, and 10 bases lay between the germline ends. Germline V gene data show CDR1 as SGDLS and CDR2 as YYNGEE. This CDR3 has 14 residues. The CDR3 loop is CASKEDLSGNTIYF. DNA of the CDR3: TGTGCCAGCAAGGAAGACCTCTCTGGAAACACCATATATTTT.

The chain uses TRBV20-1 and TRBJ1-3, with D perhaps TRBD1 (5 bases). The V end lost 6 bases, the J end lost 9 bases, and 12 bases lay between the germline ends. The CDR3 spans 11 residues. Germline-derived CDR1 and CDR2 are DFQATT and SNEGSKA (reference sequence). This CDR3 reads CSATEGLTIYF. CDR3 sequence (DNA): TGCAGTGCAACAGAGGGACTCACCATATATTTT.

CDR3 DNA: TGTGCCAGCAGCTCCCCGACCAGGGCCGGGGGCGAAAAACTGTTTTTT. It translates to CASSSPTRAGGEKLFF. V and J are TRBV7-9 and TRBJ1-4, with D possibly TRBD1 on 6 matching bases. Deletions cut 4 bases from V and 8 bases from J, with 20 bases between. The CDR3 totals 16 residues. CDR1 and CDR2 from the germline V gene are SEHNR and FQNEAQ (reference sequence).

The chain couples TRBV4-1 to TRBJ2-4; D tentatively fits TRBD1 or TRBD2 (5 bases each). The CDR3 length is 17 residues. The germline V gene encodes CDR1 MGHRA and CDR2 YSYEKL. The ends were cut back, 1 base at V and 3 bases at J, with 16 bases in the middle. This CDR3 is CASSQVPSWGFKNIQYF. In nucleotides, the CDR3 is TGCGCCAGCAGCCAAGTTCCCAGCTGGGGGTTCAAAAACATTCAGTACTTC.

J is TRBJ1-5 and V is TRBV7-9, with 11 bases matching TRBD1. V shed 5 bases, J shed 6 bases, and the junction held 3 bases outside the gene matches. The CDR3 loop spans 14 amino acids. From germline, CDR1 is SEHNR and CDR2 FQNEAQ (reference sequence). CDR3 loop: CASSPGQGVQPQHF. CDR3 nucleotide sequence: TGTGCCAGCAGCCCGGGACAGGGGGTTCAGCCCCAGCATTTT.

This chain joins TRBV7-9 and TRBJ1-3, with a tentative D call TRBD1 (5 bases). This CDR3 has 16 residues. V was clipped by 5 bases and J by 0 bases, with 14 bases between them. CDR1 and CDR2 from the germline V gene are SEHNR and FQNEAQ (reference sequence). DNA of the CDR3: TGTGCCAGCAGCCAGGGTACGGTTAGCTCTGGAAACACCATATATTTT. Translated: CASSQGTVSSGNTIYF.

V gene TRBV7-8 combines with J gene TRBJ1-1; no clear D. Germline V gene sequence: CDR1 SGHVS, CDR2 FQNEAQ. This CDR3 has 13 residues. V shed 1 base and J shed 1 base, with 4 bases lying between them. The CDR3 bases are TGTGCCAGCAGCTTAGGCCAGAACACTGAAGCTTTCTTT. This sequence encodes CASSLGQNTEAFF.

The CDR3 bases are TGTGCCAGCAATCGACAGGGCTCCGGGGAGCTGTTTTTT. This encodes CASNRQGSGELFF. The chain links TRBV27 to TRBJ2-2, with 7 bases identical to TRBD1. CDR1 and CDR2 (germline): MNHEY, SMNVEV (reference sequence). Germline trimming cut 7 bases from V and 6 bases from J; bases unmatched to any gene: 5. CDR3 size: 13 residues.

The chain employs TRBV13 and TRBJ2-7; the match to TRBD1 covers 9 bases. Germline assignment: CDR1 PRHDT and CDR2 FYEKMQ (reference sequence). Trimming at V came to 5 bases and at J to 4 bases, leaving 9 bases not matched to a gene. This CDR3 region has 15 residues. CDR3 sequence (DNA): TGTGCCAGCAGCCTGGACAGGGGTGGATGGTACGAGCAGTACTTC. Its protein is CASSLDRGGWYEQYF.

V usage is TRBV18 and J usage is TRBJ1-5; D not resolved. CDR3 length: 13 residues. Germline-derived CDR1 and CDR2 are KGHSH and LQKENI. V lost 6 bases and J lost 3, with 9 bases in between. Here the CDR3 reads CASSLGPNQPQHF. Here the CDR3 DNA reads TGTGCCAGCTCTCTGGGTCCCAATCAGCCCCAGCATTTT.

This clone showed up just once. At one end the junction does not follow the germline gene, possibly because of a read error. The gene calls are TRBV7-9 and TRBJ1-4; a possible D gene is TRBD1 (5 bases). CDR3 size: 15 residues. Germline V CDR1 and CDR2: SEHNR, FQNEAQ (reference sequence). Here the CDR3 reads CASSSRVSAKEKLFF. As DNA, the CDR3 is TGTGCCAGCAGCTCCAGGGTATCAGCTAAAGAAAAACTGTTTTTT.

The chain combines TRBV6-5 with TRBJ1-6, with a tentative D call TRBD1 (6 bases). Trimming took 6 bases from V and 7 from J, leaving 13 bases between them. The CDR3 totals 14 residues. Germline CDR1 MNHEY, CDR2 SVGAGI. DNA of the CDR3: TGTGCCAGCAGCTACAGGGATGGGAATTCACCCCTCCACTTT. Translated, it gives CASSYRDGNSPLHF.

CDR3 region: CSVEPRLGEYMGGKTQYF. For the CDR3, the DNA is TGCAGCGTTGAGCCTCGATTGGGGGAGTATATGGGAGGGAAGACCCAGTACTTC. The J gene is TRBJ2-5, the V gene TRBV29-1, with 7 bases lining up with TRBD2. Germline values: CDR1 SQVTM, CDR2 ANQGSEA. The CDR3 length is 18 residues. The V gene end was trimmed by 3 bases and the J gene end by 6 bases; junction bases not matched to a gene: 22. The whole variable domain, remainder taken from reference TRBV29-1 and TRBJ2-5, is SAVISQKPSRDICQRGTSLTIQCQVDSQVTMMFWYRQQPGQSLTLIATANQGSEATYESGFVIDKFPISRPNLTFSTLTVSNMSPEDSSIYLCSVEPRLGEYMGGKTQYFGPGTRLLVL.

The CDR3 bases are TGTGCCACCAGCAGCCAGATCTCTGGGGCCAACGTCCTGACTTTC. Translated, it gives CATSSQISGANVLTF. The chain is built from TRBV15 and TRBJ2-6; D is uncertain. Germline CDR1 is LNHNV and CDR2 is YYDKDF (reference sequence). With 3 bases removed from V and 0 bases from J, the gap between germline ends came to 6 bases. This CDR3 has 15 amino acids.

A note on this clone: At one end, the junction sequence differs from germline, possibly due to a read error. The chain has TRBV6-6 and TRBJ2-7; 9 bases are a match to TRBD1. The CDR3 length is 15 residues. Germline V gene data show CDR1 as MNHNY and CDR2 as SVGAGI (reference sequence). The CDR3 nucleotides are TGTGCCAGCAGTTACTTGGGACAGGGTCGGGGGATTGGTGACTTC. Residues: CASSYLGQGRGIGDF.

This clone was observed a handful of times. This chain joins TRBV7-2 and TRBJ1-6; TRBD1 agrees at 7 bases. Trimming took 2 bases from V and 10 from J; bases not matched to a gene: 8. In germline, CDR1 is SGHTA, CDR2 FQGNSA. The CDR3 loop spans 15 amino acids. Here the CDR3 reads CASSLRLRGFSPLHF. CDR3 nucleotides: TGTGCCAGCAGCTTAAGGCTCAGGGGGTTCTCACCCCTCCACTTT.

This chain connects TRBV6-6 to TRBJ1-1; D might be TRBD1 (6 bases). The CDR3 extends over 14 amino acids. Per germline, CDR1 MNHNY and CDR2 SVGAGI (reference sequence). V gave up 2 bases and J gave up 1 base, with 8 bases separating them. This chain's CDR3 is CASSYQGQNTEAFF. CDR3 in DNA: TGTGCCAGCAGTTACCAGGGACAGAACACTGAAGCTTTCTTT.

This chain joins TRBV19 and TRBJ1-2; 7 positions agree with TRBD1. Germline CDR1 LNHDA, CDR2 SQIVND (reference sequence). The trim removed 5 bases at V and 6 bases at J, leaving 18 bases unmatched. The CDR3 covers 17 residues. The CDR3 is CASSARAASDRVDGYTF. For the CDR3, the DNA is TGTGCCAGTAGTGCACGTGCCGCGTCCGACAGGGTCGATGGCTACACCTTC.

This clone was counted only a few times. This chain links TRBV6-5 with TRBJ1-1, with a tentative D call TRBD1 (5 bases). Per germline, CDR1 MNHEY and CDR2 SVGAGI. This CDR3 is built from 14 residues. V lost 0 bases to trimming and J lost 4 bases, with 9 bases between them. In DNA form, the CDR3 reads TGTGCCAGCAGTTACTCGTCAGGGATCACTGAAGCTTTCTTT. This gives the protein CASSYSSGITEAFF.

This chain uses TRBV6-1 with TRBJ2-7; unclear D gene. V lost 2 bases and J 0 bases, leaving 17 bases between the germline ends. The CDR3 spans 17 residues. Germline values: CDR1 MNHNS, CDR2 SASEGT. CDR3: CASSESSGANPSYEQYF. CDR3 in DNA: TGTGCCAGCAGTGAATCCTCCGGTGCGAATCCCTCCTACGAGCAGTACTTC.

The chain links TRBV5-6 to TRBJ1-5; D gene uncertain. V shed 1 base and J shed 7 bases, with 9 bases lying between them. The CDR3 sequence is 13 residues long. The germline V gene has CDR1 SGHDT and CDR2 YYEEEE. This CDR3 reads CASSLTASQPQHF. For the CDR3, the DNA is TGTGCCAGCAGCTTGACAGCCTCCCAGCCCCAGCATTTT. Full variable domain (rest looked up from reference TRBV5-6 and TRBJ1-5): DAGVTQSPTHLIKTRGQQVTLRCSPKSGHDTVSWYQQALGQGPQFIFQYYEEEERQRGNFPDRFSGHQFPNYSSELNVNALLLGDSALYLCASSLTASQPQHFGDGTRLSIL.

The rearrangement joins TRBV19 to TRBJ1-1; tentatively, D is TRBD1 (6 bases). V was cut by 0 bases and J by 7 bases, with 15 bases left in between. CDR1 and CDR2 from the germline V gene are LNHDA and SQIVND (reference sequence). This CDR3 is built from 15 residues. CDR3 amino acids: CASSIDLAGANEAFF. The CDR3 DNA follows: TGTGCCAGTAGTATAGATTTGGCAGGGGCTAATGAAGCTTTCTTT.

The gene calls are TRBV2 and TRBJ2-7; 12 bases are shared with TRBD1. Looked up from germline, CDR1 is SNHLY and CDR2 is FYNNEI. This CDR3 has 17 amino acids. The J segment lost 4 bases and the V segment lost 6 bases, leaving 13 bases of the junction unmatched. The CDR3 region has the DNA TGTGCCAGCAGGCCGGGACAGGGGGCTGTGGGCCGTTACGAGCAGTACTTC. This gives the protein CASRPGQGAVGRYEQYF. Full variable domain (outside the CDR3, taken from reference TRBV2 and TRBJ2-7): EPEVTQTPSHQVTQMGQEVILRCVPISNHLYFYWYRQILGQKVEFLVSFYNNEISEKSEIFDDQFSVERPDGSNFTLKIRSTKLEDSAMYFCASRPGQGAVGRYEQYFGPGTRLTVT.

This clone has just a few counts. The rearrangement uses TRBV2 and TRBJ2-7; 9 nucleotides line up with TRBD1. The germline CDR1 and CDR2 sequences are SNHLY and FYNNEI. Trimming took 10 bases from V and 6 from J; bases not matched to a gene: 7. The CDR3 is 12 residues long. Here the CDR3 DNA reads TGTGCCAACCAGGACAGGGGTGGCGAGCAGTACTTC. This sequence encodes CANQDRGGEQYF.

The DNA of the CDR3 is TGTGCCAGCAGCCCTCGGGTGGGGCTTCGGGAGCAGTTCTTC. This translates into CASSPRVGLREQFF. This chain links TRBV5-8 with TRBJ2-1; a possible D gene is TRBD1 (5 bases). The germline V gene encodes CDR1 SGHTS and CDR2 YDEGEE. This CDR3 has 14 residues. Trimming shortened V by 4 bases and J by 10 bases, and 18 bases separated the two germline ends.

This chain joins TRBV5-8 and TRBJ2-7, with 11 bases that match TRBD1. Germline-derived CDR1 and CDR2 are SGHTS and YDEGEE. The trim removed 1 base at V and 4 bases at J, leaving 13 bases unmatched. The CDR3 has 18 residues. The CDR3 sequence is CASSLREGAGTGGYEQYF. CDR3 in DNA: TGTGCCAGCAGCTTGCGGGAAGGGGCCGGGACAGGGGGTTACGAGCAGTACTTC.

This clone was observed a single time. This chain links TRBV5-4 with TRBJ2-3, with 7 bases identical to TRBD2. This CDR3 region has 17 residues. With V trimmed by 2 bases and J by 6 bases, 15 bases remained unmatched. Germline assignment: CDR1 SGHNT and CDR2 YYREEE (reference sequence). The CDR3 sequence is CASSLRSVRVGGDTQYF. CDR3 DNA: TGTGCCAGCAGCTTAAGATCTGTTCGGGTGGGGGGGGATACGCAGTATTTT. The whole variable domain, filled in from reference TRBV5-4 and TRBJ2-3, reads ETGVTQSPTHLIKTRGQQVTLRCSSQSGHNTVSWYQQALGQGPQFIFQYYREEENGRGNFPPRFSGLQFPNYSSELNVNALELDDSALYLCASSLRSVRVGGDTQYFGPGTRLTVL.

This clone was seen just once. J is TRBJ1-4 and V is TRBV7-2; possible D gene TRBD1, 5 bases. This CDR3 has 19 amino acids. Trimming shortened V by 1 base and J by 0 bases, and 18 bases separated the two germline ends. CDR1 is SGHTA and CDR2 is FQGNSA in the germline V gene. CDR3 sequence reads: CASSLVWRGTFATNEKLFF. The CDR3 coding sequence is TGTGCCAGCAGCTTAGTGTGGCGGGGGACTTTTGCAACTAATGAAAAACTGTTTTTT.

CDR3 coding DNA: TGCGCCAGCAGCTTAGTACAGGGGAGCAATGAGCAGTTCTTC. It yields the protein CASSLVQGSNEQFF. V is TRBV5-1 and J is TRBJ2-1; TRBD1 aligns across 7 bases. Trimming took 2 bases from V and 6 from J; bases not matched to a gene: 5. Germline V gene data show CDR1 as SGHRS and CDR2 as YFSETQ. The CDR3 has 14 amino acids.

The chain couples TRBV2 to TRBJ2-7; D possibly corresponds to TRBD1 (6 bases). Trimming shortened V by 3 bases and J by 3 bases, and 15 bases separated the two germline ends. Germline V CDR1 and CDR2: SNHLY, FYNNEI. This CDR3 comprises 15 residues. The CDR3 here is CASSDIGQRYYEQYF. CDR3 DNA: TGTGCCAGCAGTGACATCGGACAGAGGTACTACGAGCAGTACTTC.

CDR3 loop: CASEGALGGRAGNTIYF. The CDR3 DNA is TGTGCCAGCGAAGGGGCCCTTGGGGGAAGAGCTGGAAACACCATATATTTT. V gene TRBV7-2 combines with J gene TRBJ1-3; a weak D match, TRBD1 (5 bases). Trimming removed 8 bases at V and 2 bases at J, with 22 bases between. Germline V CDR1 and CDR2: SGHTA, FQGNSA. The CDR3 loop spans 17 amino acids.